The clone carrying this T cell receptor beta chain was seen more than once but under ten times. Its antigen is not identified. The data stem from a study of blood T cells in healthy people across ages. Using a J-beta primer mix together with a sample-barcoded 5' primer, a second PCR was run for 7 to 11 cycles. At least 2.5 million CDR3-containing paired-end reads were obtained per sample. TCRdb itself ran the 5' RACE reads through MiXCR, one entry per CDR3 protein. The data hold around 1.1 million distinct CDR3 sequences, with around two fifths observed a single time. CDR3 length: 13 residues. Deletions cut 1 base from V and 9 bases from J, with 10 bases between. General study results and limits: Roughly linear age-related decline in beta diversity appeared, significant by age about 40. What prevented conclusive comparison of naive and antigen-experienced cells was that PBMCs were unsorted.

The chain uses TRBV12-3 or TRBV12-4 and TRBJ2-1; no clear D. The clonotype was recovered from a man aged 18 to 29 in good health. Sequencing was done on a sample of blood. The CDR3 nucleotides read TGTGCCAGCAGTTTAGGGCCTTCCCCTGAGCAGTTCTTC. Translating gives CASSLGPSPEQFF.